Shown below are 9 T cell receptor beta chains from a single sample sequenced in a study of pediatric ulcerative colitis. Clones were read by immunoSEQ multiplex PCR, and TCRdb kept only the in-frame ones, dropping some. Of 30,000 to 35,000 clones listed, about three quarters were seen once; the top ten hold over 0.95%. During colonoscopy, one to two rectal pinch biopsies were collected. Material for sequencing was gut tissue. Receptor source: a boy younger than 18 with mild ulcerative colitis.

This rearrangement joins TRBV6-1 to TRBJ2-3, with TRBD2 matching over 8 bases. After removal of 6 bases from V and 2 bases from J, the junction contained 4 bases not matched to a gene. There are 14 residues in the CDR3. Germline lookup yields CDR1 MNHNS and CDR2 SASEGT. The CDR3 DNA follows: TGTGCCAGCAGGCCGGGACTAGACACAGATACGCAGTATTTT. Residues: CASRPGLDTDTQYF.

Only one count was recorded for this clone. The CDR3 nucleotides read TGTGCCAGCAGCTTAGGGGGGACAGGGGACACTGAAGCTTTCTTT. As protein: CASSLGGTGDTEAFF. The V call is TRBV11-3, the J call TRBJ1-1; 10 bases line up with TRBD1. Trimming removed 1 base from V and 3 bases from J; junction bases left unmatched: 2. The germline V gene encodes CDR1 SGHNT and CDR2 YENEEA. The CDR3 spans 15 residues.

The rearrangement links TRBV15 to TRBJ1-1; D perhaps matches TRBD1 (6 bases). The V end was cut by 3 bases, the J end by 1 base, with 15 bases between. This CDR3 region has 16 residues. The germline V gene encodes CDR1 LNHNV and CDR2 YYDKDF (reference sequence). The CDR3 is CATSSFVRGPNTEAFF. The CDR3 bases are TGTGCCACCAGCAGTTTCGTCAGGGGCCCGAACACTGAAGCTTTCTTT.

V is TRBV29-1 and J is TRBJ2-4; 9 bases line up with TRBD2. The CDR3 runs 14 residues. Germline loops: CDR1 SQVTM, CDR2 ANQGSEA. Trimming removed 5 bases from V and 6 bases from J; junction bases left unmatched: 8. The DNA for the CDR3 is TGCAGCGTTTTGGGCGGGGGGGCCGCAAACATTCAGTACTTC. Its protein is CSVLGGGAANIQYF.

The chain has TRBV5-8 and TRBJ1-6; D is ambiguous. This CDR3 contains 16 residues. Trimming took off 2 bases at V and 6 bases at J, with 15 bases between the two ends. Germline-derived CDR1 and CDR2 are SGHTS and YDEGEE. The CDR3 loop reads CASSFVLAGLNSPLHF. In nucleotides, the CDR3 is TGTGCCAGCAGCTTTGTTCTCGCAGGCCTTAATTCACCCCTCCACTTT.

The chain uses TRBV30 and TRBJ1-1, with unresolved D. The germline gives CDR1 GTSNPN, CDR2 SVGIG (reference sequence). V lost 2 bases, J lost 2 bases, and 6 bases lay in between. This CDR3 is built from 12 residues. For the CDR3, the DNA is TGTGCCTGGAGTAGAGTAAACACTGAAGCTTTCTTT. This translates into CAWSRVNTEAFF.

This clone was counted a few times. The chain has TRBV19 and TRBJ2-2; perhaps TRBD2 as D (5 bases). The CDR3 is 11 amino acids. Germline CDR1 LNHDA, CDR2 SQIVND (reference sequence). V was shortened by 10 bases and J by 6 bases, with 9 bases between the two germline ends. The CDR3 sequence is CATRGAGELFF. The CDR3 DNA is TGTGCCACTCGGGGTGCCGGGGAGCTGTTTTTT. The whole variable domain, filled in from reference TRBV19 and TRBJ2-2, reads DGGITQSPKYLFRKEGQNVTLSCEQNLNHDAMYWYRQDPGQGLRLIYYSQIVNDFQKGDIAEGYSVSREKKESFPLTVTSAQKNPTAFYLCATRGAGELFFGEGSRLTVL.

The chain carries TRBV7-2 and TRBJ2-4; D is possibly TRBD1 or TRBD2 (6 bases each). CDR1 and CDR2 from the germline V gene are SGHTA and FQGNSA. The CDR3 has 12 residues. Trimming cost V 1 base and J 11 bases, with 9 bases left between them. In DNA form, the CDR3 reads TGTGCCAGCAGCTTAGGGGGGGCTTTTCAGTACTTC. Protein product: CASSLGGAFQYF.

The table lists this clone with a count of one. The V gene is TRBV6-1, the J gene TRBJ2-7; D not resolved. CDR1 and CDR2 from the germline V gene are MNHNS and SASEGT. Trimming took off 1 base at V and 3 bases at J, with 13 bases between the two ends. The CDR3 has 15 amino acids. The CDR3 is CASSEGGRFFYEQYF. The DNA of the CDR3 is TGTGCCAGCAGTGAAGGGGGAAGGTTTTTCTACGAGCAGTACTTC.